Each of the 18 T cell receptor beta chains below was sequenced from the same sample in a study of patients and donors after allogeneic stem cell transplantation. TCRdb recomputed calls from the RT-PCR reads with MiXCR, one row per CDR3 protein. The sample shows over 150,000 distinct CDR3 sequences, around two fifths of them seen only once. Sequencing was done on a sample of blood, either unsorted or a sorted T cell fraction (not recorded which). These receptors all stem from a human donor who was either an allogeneic HSCT recipient or a stem cell or donor lymphocyte infusion donor (not recorded which). It is not recorded whose cells these are; they may come from a transplant donor.

The genes are TRBV27 and TRBJ1-2; D not resolved. The CDR3 is made up of 14 amino acids. Germline V gene data show CDR1 as MNHEY and CDR2 as SMNVEV (reference sequence). V was trimmed by 2 bases and J by 3 bases, leaving 10 bases between them. DNA for the CDR3: TGTGCCAGCAGTTTAGATGGCAGAGACTATGGCTACACCTTC. Amino acid sequence: CASSLDGRDYGYTF.

There are a few counts of this clonotype. The rearrangement links TRBV7-2 to TRBJ2-2, with 12 bases identical to TRBD1. From germline, CDR1 is SGHTA and CDR2 FQGNSA. V gave up 5 bases and J gave up 8 bases; unmatched junction bases: 6. The CDR3 spans 15 residues. The CDR3 loop is CASSPGTGGRGELFF. CDR3 coding DNA: TGTGCCAGCAGCCCTGGGACAGGGGGCAGAGGGGAGCTGTTTTTT. The full variable domain, its missing parts supplied by reference TRBV7-2 and TRBJ2-2, is GAGVSQSPSNKVTEKGKDVELRCDPISGHTALYWYRQSLGQGLEFLIYFQGNSAPDKSGLPSDRFSAERTGGSVSTLTIQRTQQEDSAVYLCASSPGTGGRGELFFGEGSRLTVL.

This clonotype was picked up one time. The rearrangement joins TRBV6-6 to TRBJ2-5; maybe TRBD2 (5 bases). The V end lost 5 bases, the J end lost 5 bases, and 15 bases lay between the germline ends. Germline V gene sequence: CDR1 MNHNY, CDR2 SVGAGI (reference sequence). The CDR3 has 14 amino acids. This chain's CDR3 is CASSPTSIMETQYF. The CDR3 DNA reads as TGTGCCAGCAGTCCAACTAGTATTATGGAGACCCAGTACTTC.

This clonotype appeared a single time. This chain links TRBV2 with TRBJ2-7; 10 bases match TRBD2. The germline CDR1 and CDR2 sequences are SNHLY and FYNNEI. The CDR3 has 15 amino acids. V trimming: 7 bases; J trimming: 4 bases; junction bases outside the gene matches: 10. Here the CDR3 reads CASTQPRTSGYEQYF. The CDR3 DNA reads as TGTGCCAGCACTCAACCCCGGACTAGCGGTTACGAGCAGTACTTC.

V usage is TRBV15 and J usage is TRBJ1-1; tentatively, D is TRBD1 (5 bases). Germline V CDR1 and CDR2: LNHNV, YYDKDF (reference sequence). The V and J ends lost 1 base and 0 bases respectively, with 18 bases between them. CDR3 size: 18 residues. DNA for the CDR3: TGTGCCACCAGCAGAGTTGGCAGGGATATTTACATGAACACTGAAGCTTTCTTT. Translated: CATSRVGRDIYMNTEAFF.

The chain links TRBV30 to TRBJ2-1; 11 positions match TRBD2. Germline CDR1 reads GTSNPN; CDR2 reads SVGIG (reference sequence). The length of the CDR3 is 16 residues. V lost 3 bases, J lost 2 bases, and 6 bases stayed unmatched. The CDR3 DNA is TGTGCCTGGAGGGGGGTTAGCGGGAGGGCCTACAATGAGCAGTTCTTC. Amino acid sequence: CAWRGVSGRAYNEQFF. The entire variable domain, with the rest obtained from reference TRBV30 and TRBJ2-1, is as follows: SQTIHQWPATLVQPVGSPLSLECTVEGTSNPNLYWYRQAAGRGLQLLFYSVGIGQISSEVPQNLSASRPQDRQFILSSKKLLLSDSGFYLCAWRGVSGRAYNEQFFGPGTRLTVL.

This clonotype occurred a few times. V and J are TRBV27 and TRBJ2-3; D possibly uses TRBD1 or TRBD2 (5 bases each). Germline-derived CDR1 and CDR2 are MNHEY and SMNVEV (reference sequence). The CDR3 contains 16 residues. Trimming removed 4 bases at V and 1 base at J, with 15 bases between. CDR3 region: CASSSRFGAGTDTQYF. DNA of the CDR3: TGTGCCAGCAGTTCCCGCTTCGGGGCTGGCACAGATACGCAGTATTTT.

The gene calls are TRBV28 and TRBJ2-5; tentative D call: TRBD2 (6 bases). Trimming stripped 8 bases from V and 4 bases from J, with 20 bases between. This CDR3 is 15 amino acids long. Germline values: CDR1 MDHEN, CDR2 SYDVKM. The CDR3 nucleotides are TGTGCCAGCGTCTGGCAGGGAGGTCCCCTAGAGACCCAGTACTTC. It is translated as CASVWQGGPLETQYF.

This clonotype turned up a few times. CDR3 sequence: CASSSPGFTEAFF. The CDR3 DNA reads TGTGCCAGCAGTTCACCCGGGTTCACTGAAGCTTTCTTT. The chain recombines TRBV7-9 with TRBJ1-1; D gene ambiguous. Trimming stripped 6 bases from V and 4 bases from J, with 12 bases between. Germline V lookup: CDR1 SEHNR, CDR2 FQNEAQ (reference sequence). This CDR3 is 13 amino acids long.

This clonotype was seen a handful of times. The chain employs TRBV5-1 and TRBJ1-3, with D unclear. This CDR3 has 14 amino acids. Per the germline V gene, CDR1 is SGHRS and CDR2 is YFSETQ. Trimming took 0 bases from V and 4 from J, leaving 8 bases between them. In DNA form, the CDR3 reads TGCGCCAGCAGCTTGGACGGTCGGGGAAACACCATATATTTT. Protein: CASSLDGRGNTIYF.

This clonotype was observed a handful of times. This chain connects TRBV14 to TRBJ1-2; weak D call: TRBD1 (5 bases). Germline values: CDR1 SGHDN, CDR2 FVKESK. The CDR3 runs 12 residues. The V end lost 3 bases, the J end lost 7 bases, and 9 bases lay between the germline ends. The chain's CDR3 is CASSHGRGGYTF. The CDR3 DNA reads TGTGCCAGCAGCCATGGGAGGGGTGGCTACACCTTC.

This sequence joins TRBV12-3 or TRBV12-4 and TRBJ1-2; D is ambiguous. The CDR3 consists of 15 residues. Trimming took off 5 bases at V and 1 base at J, with 14 bases between the two ends. CDR3 sequence (DNA): TGTGCCAGCAGTCCCAGACCGGAAATTAACTATGGCTACACCTTC. This sequence encodes CASSPRPEINYGYTF.

A few counts support this clonotype. V gene TRBV3-2 combines with J gene TRBJ1-2; the tabulated D call, TRBD1, remains unverified against the DNA. TRBV3-2 is reported as a pseudogene. The CDR3 runs to 17 residues. In nucleotides, the CDR3 is TGTGCCAGCAGCCAAGATAGTACCCCCCCTGGGAACTATGGCTACACCTTC. Translated: CASSQDSTPPGNYGYTF.

The rearrangement uses TRBV4-3 and TRBJ1-1, with unresolved D. Germline CDR1 LGHNA, CDR2 YSLEER. The CDR3 extends over 14 amino acids. The V gene lost 1 base and the J gene lost 3 bases, with 9 bases spanning the gap. This chain's CDR3 is CASSQGPEDTEAFF. The CDR3 DNA follows: TGCGCCAGCAGCCAAGGGCCAGAGGACACTGAAGCTTTCTTT.

The gene calls are TRBV20-1 and TRBJ2-1; D is unresolved. Germline CDR1 is DFQATT and CDR2 is SNEGSKA (reference sequence). Deletions cut 5 bases from V and 9 bases from J, with 11 bases between. This CDR3 spans 11 amino acids. CDR3 protein: CSAAGPGEQFF. The DNA for the CDR3 is TGCAGTGCTGCCGGGCCCGGTGAGCAGTTCTTC.

The chain combines TRBV27 with TRBJ2-7; the match to TRBD2 covers 9 bases. The CDR3 is 13 residues long. The germline CDR1 and CDR2 sequences are MNHEY and SMNVEV (reference sequence). J was trimmed by 6 bases and V by 9 bases; bases with no gene match: 9. The CDR3 sequence is CASRIAGVGEQYF. The CDR3 DNA is TGTGCCAGTCGGATAGCGGGAGTGGGCGAGCAGTACTTC.

This chain connects TRBV12-3 or TRBV12-4 to TRBJ1-6; tentative D call: TRBD1 (5 bases). The CDR3 spans 15 residues. The V end was cut by 6 bases, the J end by 8 bases, with 17 bases between. CDR3 DNA: TGTGCCAGCAGCAAGGGGCGAGGTATTTATTCACCCCTCCACTTT. This sequence encodes CASSKGRGIYSPLHF.

This clonotype occurred a few times. The chain uses TRBV7-3 and TRBJ2-1; 7 bases are shared with TRBD1. Germline CDR1 is SGHTA and CDR2 is FQGTGA. After removal of 2 bases from V and 7 bases from J, the junction contained 8 bases not matched to a gene. The CDR3 loop spans 15 amino acids. The CDR3 region has the DNA TGTGCCAGCAGCTTATTGTCAGGGGGTATTAATGAGCAGTTCTTC. It codes for CASSLLSGGINEQFF.